The 19 T cell receptor beta chains in this list originate from one sample, sequenced in a study of T cell repertoires in cytomegalovirus infection (dated by TCRdb to about 2019). Data came from an Illumina HiSeq 1500. TCRdb passed the public sequencing reads through fastp at Q25 and MiXCR, retaining productive beta sequences. Each entry is one CDR3 protein sequence, shown with its most common DNA and genes. Present in this sample are about 260,000 distinct CDR3 sequences, around 15% of which were seen just once. The ten largest clones capture around 8.1% of the sample. The material sequenced was PBMCs. These receptors were obtained from a human donor in good health (CMV status not recorded). Some clones in this sample may be carry-over from other donors' samples.

This chain uses TRBV4-1 with TRBJ1-2, with D possibly TRBD1 on 5 matching bases. CDR1 is MGHRA and CDR2 is YSYEKL in the germline V gene. This CDR3 region has 15 residues. Trimming left V 0 bases short and J 7 bases short, with 15 bases between. CDR3 bases: TGCGCCAGCAGCCAAGAAGGGGTGGAGGGCTCTGGCTACACCTTC. Its protein is CASSQEGVEGSGYTF.

J is TRBJ2-1 and V is TRBV20-1; 7 bases match TRBD2. This CDR3 has 16 residues. With 6 bases clipped from V and 2 bases from J, the junction kept 13 bases outside the gene matches. Germline assignment: CDR1 DFQATT and CDR2 SNEGSKA (reference sequence). In DNA form, the CDR3 reads TGCAGTGCCGGGGAGGCGGGAGTTTCCCCCTACAATGAGCAGTTCTTC. This sequence encodes CSAGEAGVSPYNEQFF.

This clonotype was detected only a few times. V usage is TRBV5-4 and J usage is TRBJ2-5; 7 nucleotides line up with TRBD2. V lost 3 bases to trimming and J lost 1 base; unmatched junction nucleotides: 15. CDR1 is SGHNT, CDR2 YYREEE, per germline (reference sequence). This CDR3 region has 18 residues. CDR3: CASSSPRGGRDGQETQYF. CDR3 bases: TGTGCCAGCAGCTCGCCGAGGGGCGGGAGAGACGGCCAAGAGACCCAGTACTTC.

This clonotype showed up many times. The chain recombines TRBV7-2 with TRBJ2-1; D possibly corresponds to TRBD2 (6 bases). CDR3 length: 15 amino acids. The germline V and J ends were trimmed by 2 bases and 7 bases, with 15 bases remaining between them. The germline V gene encodes CDR1 SGHTA and CDR2 FQGNSA. The DNA of the CDR3 is TGTGCCAGCAGCTTAACTATCGGGGGATTTAATGAGCAGTTCTTC. It codes for CASSLTIGGFNEQFF.

In its sample, this clonotype was seen many times. The chain carries TRBV11-2 and TRBJ1-1; D call uncertain. The germline CDR1 and CDR2 sequences are SGHAT and FQNNGV. The V and J ends lost 6 bases and 3 bases respectively, with 14 bases between them. The CDR3 totals 14 residues. DNA for the CDR3: TGTGCCAGCAGTTCTCAGTCTCGGTACACTGAAGCTTTCTTT. Protein sequence: CASSSQSRYTEAFF. The full variable domain, with the rest looked up from reference TRBV11-2 and TRBJ1-1, is EAGVAQSPRYKIIEKRQSVAFWCNPISGHATLYWYQQILGQGPKLLIQFQNNGVVDDSQLPKDRFSAERLKGVDSTLKIQPAKLEDSAVYLCASSSQSRYTEAFFGQGTRLTVV.

The J gene is TRBJ1-5, the V gene TRBV10-2; TRBD1 agrees at 7 bases. This CDR3 has 15 residues. The germline CDR1 and CDR2 sequences are WSHSY and SAAADI. J gave up 1 base and V 8 bases, and 8 bases lay outside the gene matches. CDR3 sequence (DNA): TGCGCCAGCGTTGAAGGACAGGCAAGCAATCAGCCCCAGCATTTT. Translation: CASVEGQASNQPQHF.

This clonotype showed up many times. The V and J genes are TRBV5-1 and TRBJ2-1; 11 nucleotides match TRBD2. Trimming cost V 5 bases and J 8 bases; bases outside gene matches: 15. CDR1 is SGHRS and CDR2 is YFSETQ in the germline V gene. This CDR3 has 17 residues. The CDR3 DNA is TGCGCCAGCAGTTCTGGACTAGCGGGCCTATTAATACATGAGCAGTTCTTC. Encoded protein: CASSSGLAGLLIHEQFF.

The chain has TRBV19 and TRBJ1-5, with 7 positions matching TRBD1. CDR1 is LNHDA, CDR2 SQIVND, per germline (reference sequence). This CDR3 region has 15 residues. Trimming removed 7 bases from V and 1 base from J; junction bases left unmatched: 7. The CDR3 bases are TGTGCCAGTAAGACAGGGCCCGGAAGCAATCAGCCCCAGCATTTT. It codes for CASKTGPGSNQPQHF.

This clonotype was picked up one time. The genes are TRBV2 and TRBJ2-2; D perhaps matches TRBD1 (6 bases). From germline, CDR1 is SNHLY and CDR2 FYNNEI. Trimming removed 7 bases at V and 4 bases at J, with 16 bases between. This CDR3 comprises 15 residues. This chain's CDR3 is CASNLQGHGTGELFF. The CDR3, as DNA: TGTGCCAGCAATCTTCAGGGGCACGGCACCGGGGAGCTGTTTTTT.

The rearrangement links TRBV7-9 to TRBJ1-1, with D tentatively TRBD1 (5 bases). Germline CDR1 reads SEHNR; CDR2 reads FQNEAQ (reference sequence). V dropped 1 base and J dropped 6 bases, with 15 bases sitting between them. The CDR3 consists of 15 residues. CDR3 nucleotides: TGTGCCAGCAGCTTAGTGGGACGGGAGGTGCCTGAAGCTTTCTTT. Protein: CASSLVGREVPEAFF.

This clonotype showed up just a few times. The chain recombines TRBV20-1 with TRBJ1-5; 11 nucleotides match TRBD1. The CDR3 covers 14 residues. The germline V gene encodes CDR1 DFQATT and CDR2 SNEGSKA (reference sequence). CDR3 amino acids: CSPRDRGYNQPQHF. The DNA for the CDR3 is TGCAGCCCAAGGGACAGGGGGTACAATCAGCCCCAGCATTTT.

This clonotype was recorded at least ten times. This chain connects TRBV4-2 to TRBJ2-7; 9 bases fit TRBD2. The length of the CDR3 is 16 residues. Unmatched junction bases numbered 9, after V lost 0 bases and J lost 6 bases. Per germline, CDR1 LGHNA and CDR2 YNFKEQ. CDR3 nucleotides: TGTGCCAGCAGCCAAGATATCGGCGGGGGGGCCTCCGAGCAGTACTTC. Translation gives CASSQDIGGGASEQYF.

The gene calls are TRBV20-1 and TRBJ2-3; 7 positions match TRBD2. V shed 3 bases and J 3 bases; nucleotides not matched to a gene: 6. This CDR3 region has 14 residues. CDR1 and CDR2 from the germline V gene are DFQATT and SNEGSKA (reference sequence). The CDR3 loop is CSARGTGGTDTQYF. In nucleotides, the CDR3 is TGCAGTGCTAGGGGCACCGGGGGGACAGATACGCAGTATTTT.

The genes are TRBV29-1 and TRBJ1-2; D call uncertain. V was clipped by 2 bases and J by 6 bases, with 10 bases between them. The CDR3 length is 12 residues. In germline, CDR1 is SQVTM, CDR2 ANQGSEA. CDR3 DNA: TGCAGCGTTGAATGGGTAGAGAATGGCTACACCTTC. Translating it yields CSVEWVENGYTF.

Comment on this clonotype: This may be a read error, as it is one base from a much larger clone. The V gene is TRBV28, the J gene TRBJ2-2; a possible D gene is TRBD2 (6 bases). The germline gives CDR1 MDHEN, CDR2 SYDVKM. The CDR3 contains 14 residues. Trimming removed 6 bases from V and 7 bases from J, with 15 bases in between. DNA of the CDR3: TGTGCCAGCAGGCCCGGGACTTTCATCGGGGAGCTGTTTTTT. Protein sequence: CASRPGTFIGELFF.

The chain joins TRBV4-1 to TRBJ2-1; 11 positions match TRBD2. J lost 10 bases, V lost 3 bases, and 11 bases had no gene match. Germline CDR1 is MGHRA and CDR2 is YSYEKL. The CDR3 totals 16 residues. CDR3 in DNA: TGCGCCAGCAGCCAGACTCCTAGCGGGGGGTATCACGAGCAGTTCTTC. It codes for CASSQTPSGGYHEQFF.

Ten or more counts support this clonotype. V gene TRBV7-2 combines with J gene TRBJ1-5; the D is unclear. Germline loops: CDR1 SGHTA, CDR2 FQGNSA. Trimming removed 3 bases at V and 1 base at J, with 10 bases between. CDR3 length: 15 residues. The CDR3 bases are TGTGCCAGCAGCTTCGACGGTCTAAGCAATCAGCCCCAGCATTTT. This gives the protein CASSFDGLSNQPQHF.

This clonotype was seen a few times. The chain has TRBV28 and TRBJ1-4; no clear D. Germline V gene data show CDR1 as MDHEN and CDR2 as SYDVKM. This CDR3 has 16 residues. V lost 5 bases, J lost 7 bases, and 20 bases lay in between. The CDR3 region has the DNA TGTGCCAGCAGTCCGCCGGGGAGGACGGGAGGTGAAAAACTGTTTTTT. Amino acid sequence: CASSPPGRTGGEKLFF.

This clonotype was seen many times. This CDR3 reads CASSPYQGGGTEAFF. The CDR3 region has the DNA TGTGCCAGCAGTCCCTATCAGGGGGGAGGCACTGAAGCTTTCTTT. This rearrangement joins TRBV28 to TRBJ1-1; the match to TRBD1 covers 7 bases. V lost 5 bases to trimming and J lost 4 bases; unmatched junction nucleotides: 10. The germline V gene encodes CDR1 MDHEN and CDR2 SYDVKM. The CDR3 contains 15 residues.